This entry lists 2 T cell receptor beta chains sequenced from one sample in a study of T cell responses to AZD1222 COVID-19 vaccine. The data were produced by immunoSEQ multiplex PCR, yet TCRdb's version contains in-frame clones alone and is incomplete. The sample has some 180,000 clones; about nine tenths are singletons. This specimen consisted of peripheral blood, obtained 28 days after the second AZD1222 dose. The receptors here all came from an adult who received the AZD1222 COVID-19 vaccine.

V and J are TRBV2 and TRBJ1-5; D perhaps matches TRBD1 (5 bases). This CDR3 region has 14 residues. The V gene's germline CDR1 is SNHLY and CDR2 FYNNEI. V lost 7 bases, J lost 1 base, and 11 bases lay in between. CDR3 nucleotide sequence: TGTGCCAGCAAGAAGGGGATGAGCAATCAGCCCCAGCATTTT. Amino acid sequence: CASKKGMSNQPQHF.

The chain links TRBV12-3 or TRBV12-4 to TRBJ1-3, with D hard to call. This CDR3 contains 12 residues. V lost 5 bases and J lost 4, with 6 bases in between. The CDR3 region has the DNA TGTGCCAGCAGTACGGACGGAAACACCATATATTTT. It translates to CASSTDGNTIYF.